What follows are 2 T cell receptor beta chains derived from one specimen sequenced in a study of blood T cell repertoires in COVID-19. Only in-frame clones appear in the TCRdb table, and some are missing; sequencing was by immunoSEQ multiplex PCR. The repertoire holds 150,000 to 200,000 clones, with roughly 89% as singletons. Input material: peripheral blood. The receptors derive from a man between 50 and 59 years old with acute or convalescent COVID-19.

The chain links TRBV2 to TRBJ2-1; 7 positions agree with TRBD2. Germline V gives CDR1 SNHLY, CDR2 FYNNEI. The V and J ends lost 7 bases and 8 bases, in that order; junction bases with no gene match: 5. This CDR3 contains 12 residues. DNA of the CDR3: TGTGCCAGCAAGGAGGGAGGGGATGAGCAGTTCTTC. As protein: CASKEGGDEQFF.

The rearrangement uses TRBV4-3 and TRBJ2-5, with 8 bases fitting TRBD1. The junction had 14 bases not matched to a gene; V was cut back by 0 bases and J by 5 bases. CDR3 length equals 18 residues. The germline CDR1 and CDR2 sequences are LGHNA and YSLEER. The CDR3 DNA is TGCGCCAGCAGCCAAGAATTTGGTGGCAGGGGGCTTCTGGAGACCCAGTACTTC. Its translation is CASSQEFGGRGLLETQYF.